Below, 29 T cell receptor beta chains from the same sample are listed, as sequenced in a study of cytomegalovirus exposure and HLA in healthy donors. The primer mix had 60 Vbeta and 13 Jbeta primers. Measured with immunoSEQ multiplex PCR; TCRdb has only the in-frame clones, and not every one. Counted here are 110,000 to 150,000 clones, around 80% occurring once; the ten biggest clones make up 6.8%. Source material: PBMCs. The receptors come from a man aged 35 to 55 in good health and CMV-seropositive.

The J gene is TRBJ2-7, the V gene TRBV9; 7 positions match TRBD1. Germline V gene data show CDR1 as SGDLS and CDR2 as YYNGEE. There are 15 residues in the CDR3. Trimming removed 3 bases from V and 2 bases from J; junction bases left unmatched: 8. The CDR3 spells CASSGPGTAAYEQYF. In nucleotides, the CDR3 is TGTGCCAGCAGCGGTCCCGGGACAGCGGCCTACGAGCAGTACTTC.

The genes are TRBV2 and TRBJ2-7; D possibly corresponds to TRBD1 (6 bases). The CDR3 runs 15 residues. Trimming stripped 1 base from V and 4 bases from J, with 14 bases between. CDR1 is SNHLY and CDR2 is FYNNEI in the germline V gene. CDR3 protein: CASSEGGLRDYEQYF. In DNA, the CDR3 is TGTGCCAGCAGTGAAGGGGGGCTGCGAGATTACGAGCAGTACTTC.

The gene calls are TRBV5-6 and TRBJ2-7, with 8 bases aligning to TRBD1. V gave up 4 bases and J gave up 1 base; unmatched junction bases: 7. Germline lookup yields CDR1 SGHDT and CDR2 YYEEEE. This CDR3 region has 15 residues. The CDR3 DNA sequence: TGTGCCAGCAGCGTGGGGACAGGACTTTCCTACGAGCAGTACTTC. Its protein product is CASSVGTGLSYEQYF.

This clone was detected a few times. The CDR3 nucleotides are TGTGCCAGCAGGGGGAGGGTTAATGAAAAACTGTTTTTT. As protein: CASRGRVNEKLFF. The chain links TRBV7-9 to TRBJ1-4; D not resolved. Trimming cost V 6 bases and J 4 bases, with 9 bases left between them. CDR3 length: 13 amino acids. CDR1 and CDR2 from the germline V gene are SEHNR and FQNEAQ (reference sequence).

In its sample, this clone was seen a few times. The rearrangement uses TRBV19 and TRBJ1-4, with 7 positions matching TRBD1. The CDR3 has 16 amino acids. Losses at the gene ends were 6 bases for V and 0 bases for J; bases not matched to a gene: 7. The germline V gene has CDR1 LNHDA and CDR2 SQIVND (reference sequence). The CDR3 here is CASSPPQGATNEKLFF. The DNA of the CDR3 is TGTGCCAGTAGCCCACCCCAGGGGGCAACTAATGAAAAACTGTTTTTT.

The genes are TRBV27 and TRBJ2-4; 9 bases line up with TRBD1. The CDR3 length is 17 residues. The germline CDR1 and CDR2 sequences are MNHEY and SMNVEV (reference sequence). Losses at the gene ends were 5 bases for V and 7 bases for J; bases not matched to a gene: 15. CDR3 coding DNA: TGTGCCAGCAGTCCTAAGCTAACCGGGACAGGGATTAACATTCAGTACTTC. This encodes CASSPKLTGTGINIQYF.

The V gene is TRBV5-4, the J gene TRBJ2-3; 11 nucleotides align to TRBD2. The CDR3 consists of 16 residues. Per the germline V gene, CDR1 is SGHNT and CDR2 is YYREEE (reference sequence). V shed 5 bases and J 6 bases; nucleotides not matched to a gene: 11. The chain's CDR3 is CASRLAGGMGQDTQYF. CDR3 in DNA: TGTGCCAGCAGATTAGCGGGAGGGATGGGGCAGGATACGCAGTATTTT.

The rearrangement uses TRBV30 and TRBJ2-2; D might be TRBD1 (5 bases). Germline assignment: CDR1 GTSNPN and CDR2 SVGIG (reference sequence). V was shortened by 0 bases and J by 4 bases, with 9 bases between the two germline ends. This CDR3 is built from 14 residues. The CDR3 DNA reads TGTGCCTGGAGTGTACTCCAGGGCACCGGGGAGCTGTTTTTT. It encodes CAWSVLQGTGELFF.

The rearrangement joins TRBV7-2 to TRBJ2-5, with D maybe TRBD2 (6 bases). CDR1 and CDR2 (germline): SGHTA, FQGNSA. The V end was cut by 5 bases, the J end by 2 bases, with 12 bases between. There are 14 residues in the CDR3. This CDR3 reads CASSLGTFQETQYF. CDR3 DNA: TGTGCCAGCAGCCTCGGGACTTTTCAAGAGACCCAGTACTTC.

The chain uses TRBV7-8 and TRBJ2-5, with D unresolved. The CDR3 covers 12 residues. CDR1 SGHVS and CDR2 FQNEAQ come from the germline V gene. The ends were cut back, 6 bases at V and 5 bases at J, with 10 bases in the middle. The CDR3 sequence is CASSLSGETQYF. DNA for the CDR3: TGTGCCAGCAGTCTCTCCGGGGAGACCCAGTACTTC.

This rearrangement joins TRBV5-1 to TRBJ1-3; TRBD1 matches 7 bases. The CDR3 is 15 amino acids. The V gene end was trimmed by 0 bases and the J gene end by 4 bases; junction bases not matched to a gene: 4. Germline V gives CDR1 SGHRS, CDR2 YFSETQ. CDR3 DNA sequence: TGCGCCAGCAGCTTGGTGACAGGGAGAGGAAACACCATATATTTT. It yields the protein CASSLVTGRGNTIYF.

The rearrangement links TRBV7-6 to TRBJ2-3, with a tentative D call TRBD1 (6 bases). V was clipped by 5 bases and J by 5 bases, with 14 bases between them. Germline CDR1 SGHVS, CDR2 FNYEAQ. The CDR3 runs 14 residues. CDR3: CASSPYRAVDTQYF. DNA of the CDR3: TGTGCCAGCAGCCCATACAGGGCGGTAGATACGCAGTATTTT.

The chain couples TRBV19 to TRBJ2-7; D remains unclear. V gave up 3 bases and J gave up 6 bases, with 12 bases separating them. Germline lookup yields CDR1 LNHDA and CDR2 SQIVND (reference sequence). The length of the CDR3 is 13 residues. The chain's CDR3 is CASSMPPQREQYF. The CDR3 region has the DNA TGTGCCAGTAGTATGCCCCCTCAGCGCGAGCAGTACTTC.

The V and J genes are TRBV11-2 and TRBJ2-5; the match to TRBD1 covers 7 bases. The DNA end favors TRBJ2-7, so the J call may be wrong. The CDR3 length is 15 residues. Germline V gene sequence: CDR1 SGHAT, CDR2 FQNNGV. The CDR3: CASSLEPGQSSEQYF. In DNA, the CDR3 is TGTGCCAGCAGCTTGGAACCGGGACAGAGTTCCGAGCAGTACTTC.

V gene TRBV7-2 combines with J gene TRBJ2-5, with a weak D call TRBD1 (5 bases). The J call may be faulty, since TRBJ2-7 better matches the DNA end. This CDR3 is built from 14 residues. CDR1 SGHTA and CDR2 FQGNSA come from the germline V gene. The CDR3 nucleotides are TGTGCCAGCAGCCTGAGGACAAGTGATGACGAGCAGTACTTC. Translating gives CASSLRTSDDEQYF.

This clone was seen a single time. This chain uses TRBV28 with TRBJ1-1, with D possibly being TRBD1 (5 bases). The CDR3 runs 12 residues. Germline loops: CDR1 MDHEN, CDR2 SYDVKM. The germline V and J ends were trimmed by 6 bases and 6 bases, with 11 bases remaining between them. This CDR3 reads CASRGRIAEAFF. CDR3 bases: TGTGCCAGCAGGGGGCGCATCGCTGAAGCTTTCTTT.

J is TRBJ1-1 and V is TRBV5-6; D remains unclear. CDR3 size: 13 residues. The V end lost 0 bases, the J end lost 11 bases, and 14 bases lay between the germline ends. In germline, CDR1 is SGHDT, CDR2 YYEEEE. The CDR3 is CASSLAGSFWAFF. Here the CDR3 DNA reads TGTGCCAGCAGCTTGGCCGGGAGCTTTTGGGCTTTCTTT.

The count of this clone is one. The chain combines TRBV5-1 with TRBJ1-2; 7 bases are shared with TRBD1. Germline CDR1 is SGHRS and CDR2 is YFSETQ. The CDR3 runs to 16 residues. The V segment lost 1 base and the J segment 4 bases; nucleotides outside the gene matches: 10. The CDR3 protein is CASSLFGQERFYGYTF. As DNA, the CDR3 is TGCGCCAGCAGCTTGTTTGGACAGGAGCGGTTCTATGGCTACACCTTC.

The chain has TRBV28 and TRBJ1-4, with 7 bases identical to TRBD1. The CDR3 loop spans 15 amino acids. V was clipped by 6 bases and J by 5 bases; unmatched bases: 9. Germline values: CDR1 MDHEN, CDR2 SYDVKM. CDR3 residues: CASSFYRGRNEKLFF. CDR3 DNA: TGTGCCAGCAGCTTCTACAGGGGCAGAAATGAAAAACTGTTTTTT. The full variable domain, completed using reference TRBV28 and TRBJ1-4, is DVKVTQSSRYLVKRTGEKVFLECVQDMDHENMFWYRQDPGLGLRLIYFSYDVKMKEKGDIPEGYSVSREKKERFSLILESASTNQTSMYLCASSFYRGRNEKLFFGSGTQLSVL.

The chain joins TRBV7-9 to TRBJ2-7, with D uncertain. V gave up 2 bases and J gave up 6 bases, with 8 bases separating them. The CDR3 runs to 12 residues. Germline CDR1 SEHNR, CDR2 FQNEAQ (reference sequence). CDR3 in amino acids: CASSLPRGEQYF. In DNA, the CDR3 is TGTGCCAGCAGCTTACCGCGCGGCGAGCAGTACTTC.

The genes are TRBV5-1 and TRBJ2-1, with 8 bases matching TRBD2. Germline CDR1 reads SGHRS; CDR2 reads YFSETQ. V lost 0 bases and J lost 10; bases outside the gene matches: 12. The CDR3 length is 16 residues. The CDR3 bases are TGCGCCAGCAGCTTGGTTGCGGGGGGCAATCGTAGGGAGCAGTTCTTC. It codes for CASSLVAGGNRREQFF.

On this clone: The same CDR3 also results from other DNA sequences found in this sample. The chain combines TRBV6-1 with TRBJ1-1; 9 bases map to TRBD1. V was clipped by 5 bases and J by 6 bases; unmatched bases: 10. This CDR3 is built from 15 residues. CDR1 is MNHNS, CDR2 SASEGT, per germline. CDR3 DNA sequence: TGTGCCAGCAGTCCTCATGGACAGGGGATGTCTGAAGCTTTCTTT. This sequence encodes CASSPHGQGMSEAFF.

The V gene is TRBV5-1, the J gene TRBJ2-5; D not resolved. The germline gives CDR1 SGHRS, CDR2 YFSETQ. The CDR3 has 14 residues. The ends were cut back, 4 bases at V and 2 bases at J, with 12 bases in the middle. CDR3 sequence: CASSRTQIQETQYF. The CDR3 DNA sequence: TGCGCCAGCAGCCGTACGCAGATACAAGAGACCCAGTACTTC.

This chain links TRBV6-5 with TRBJ1-1; TRBD1 might be the D (6 bases). Deletions cut 5 bases from V and 6 bases from J, with 16 bases between. Germline assignment: CDR1 MNHEY and CDR2 SVGAGI. CDR3 length equals 14 residues. As DNA, the CDR3 is TGTGCCAGCAGTCCGAGTTCCAGGGGCTCTGAAGCTTTCTTT. This encodes CASSPSSRGSEAFF.

This clone was counted a single time. At one end, the junction sequence differs from germline, possibly due to a read error. This chain joins TRBV5-1 and TRBJ2-1, with a possible D match to TRBD1 (5 bases). The germline gives CDR1 SGHRS, CDR2 YFSETQ. The CDR3 is made up of 15 amino acids. Here the CDR3 DNA reads TGCGCCAGCAGTTTGGTGCAGGGCTTATACAATGAGCAGTTCTTC. It translates to CASSLVQGLYNEQFF.

The table lists this clone with a count of one. The chain carries TRBV7-8 and TRBJ2-3; 13 nucleotides align to TRBD2. Unmatched junction bases numbered 2, after V lost 5 bases and J lost 3 bases. There are 15 residues in the CDR3. CDR1 is SGHVS, CDR2 FQNEAQ, per germline. In DNA, the CDR3 is TGTGCCAGCAGCCGGACTAGCGGGAGAACAGATACGCAGTATTTT. Encoded protein: CASSRTSGRTDTQYF.

The chain recombines TRBV10-2 with TRBJ2-1; 7 positions agree with TRBD1. This CDR3 has 14 amino acids. The germline V gene encodes CDR1 WSHSY and CDR2 SAAADI. J lost 2 bases, V lost 5 bases, and 3 bases had no gene match. The CDR3 loop is CASSTGTAYNEQFF. The CDR3 nucleotides read TGCGCCAGCAGTACCGGGACAGCCTACAATGAGCAGTTCTTC.

The chain recombines TRBV9 with TRBJ2-5; 9 nucleotides align to TRBD2. CDR1 is SGDLS, CDR2 YYNGEE, per germline. After removal of 2 bases from V and 4 bases from J, the junction contained 6 bases not matched to a gene. The CDR3 loop spans 15 amino acids. CDR3 DNA sequence: TGTGCCAGCAGCGTTAGCGGGGGTCGGGGAGAGACCCAGTACTTC. Its protein product is CASSVSGGRGETQYF.

The chain's CDR3 is CAWSVQGLLDGYTF. In DNA, the CDR3 is TGTGCCTGGAGTGTACAGGGCCTGTTAGATGGCTACACCTTC. The J gene is TRBJ1-2, the V gene TRBV30; TRBD1 might be the D (6 bases). Trimming took off 0 bases at V and 6 bases at J, with 14 bases between the two ends. CDR1 is GTSNPN, CDR2 SVGIG, per germline (reference sequence). The CDR3 contains 14 residues. The whole variable domain, remainder taken from reference TRBV30 and TRBJ1-2, is SQTIHQWPATLVQPVGSPLSLECTVEGTSNPNLYWYRQAAGRGLQLLFYSVGIGQISSEVPQNLSASRPQDRQFILSSKKLLLSDSGFYLCAWSVQGLLDGYTFGSGTRLTVV.